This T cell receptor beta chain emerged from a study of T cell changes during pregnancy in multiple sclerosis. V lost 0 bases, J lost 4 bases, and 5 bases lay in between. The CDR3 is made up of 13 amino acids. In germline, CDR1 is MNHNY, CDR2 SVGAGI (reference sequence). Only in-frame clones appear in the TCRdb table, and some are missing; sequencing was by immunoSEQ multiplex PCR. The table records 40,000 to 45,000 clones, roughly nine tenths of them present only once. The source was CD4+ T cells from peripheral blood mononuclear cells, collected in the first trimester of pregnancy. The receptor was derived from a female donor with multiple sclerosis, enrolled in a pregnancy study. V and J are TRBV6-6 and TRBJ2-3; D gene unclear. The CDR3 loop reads CASSYSGPDTQYF. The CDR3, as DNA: TGTGCCAGCAGTTACTCGGGCCCAGATACGCAGTATTTT.